The present TCR beta chain was sequenced within a study of beta chain features in type 1 diabetes. Investigators reverse transcribed all isolated RNA, so they sequenced expressed TCRB transcripts. Measured with immunoSEQ multiplex PCR; TCRdb has only the in-frame clones, and not every one. Here the sample spans 450,000 to 600,000 clones, over 25% being singletons. Germline V CDR1 and CDR2: SGDLS, YYNGEE. J lost 1 base, V lost 2 bases, and 4 bases had no gene match. There are 15 residues in the CDR3. This clone occurred a few times. The sequenced material came from naive CD4+ T cells from blood. The chain joins TRBV9 to TRBJ2-3; 7 bases align to TRBD2. The source is a man aged 18-30 years in good health. The CDR3 region has the DNA TGTGCCAGCAGCGTTTATGCGGGAGGCACAGATACGCAGTATTTT. It encodes CASSVYAGGTDTQYF.